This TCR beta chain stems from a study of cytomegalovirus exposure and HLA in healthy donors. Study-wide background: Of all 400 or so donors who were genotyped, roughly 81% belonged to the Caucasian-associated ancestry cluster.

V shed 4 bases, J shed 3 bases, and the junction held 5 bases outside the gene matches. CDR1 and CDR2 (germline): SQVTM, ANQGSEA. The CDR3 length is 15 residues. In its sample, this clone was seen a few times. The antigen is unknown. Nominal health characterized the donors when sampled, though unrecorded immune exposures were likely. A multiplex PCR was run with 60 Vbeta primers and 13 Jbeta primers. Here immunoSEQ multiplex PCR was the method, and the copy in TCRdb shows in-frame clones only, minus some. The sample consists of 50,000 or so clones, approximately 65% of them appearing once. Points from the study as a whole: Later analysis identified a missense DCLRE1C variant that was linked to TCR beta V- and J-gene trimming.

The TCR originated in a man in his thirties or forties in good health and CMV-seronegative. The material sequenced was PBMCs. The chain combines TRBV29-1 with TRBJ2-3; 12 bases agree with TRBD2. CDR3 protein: CSVGTSGMWTDTQYF. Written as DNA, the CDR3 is TGCAGCGTTGGGACTAGCGGGATGTGGACAGATACGCAGTATTTT.